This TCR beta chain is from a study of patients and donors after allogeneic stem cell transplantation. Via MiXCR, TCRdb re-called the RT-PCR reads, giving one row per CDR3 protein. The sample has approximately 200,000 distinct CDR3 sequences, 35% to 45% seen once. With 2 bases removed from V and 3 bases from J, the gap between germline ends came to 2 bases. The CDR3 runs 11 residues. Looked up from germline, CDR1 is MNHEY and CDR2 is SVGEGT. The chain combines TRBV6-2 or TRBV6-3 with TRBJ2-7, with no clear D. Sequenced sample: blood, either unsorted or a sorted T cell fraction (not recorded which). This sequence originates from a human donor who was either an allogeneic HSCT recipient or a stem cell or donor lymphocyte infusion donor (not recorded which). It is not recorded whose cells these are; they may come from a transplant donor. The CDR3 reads CASSYNYEQYF. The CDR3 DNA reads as TGTGCCAGCAGTTACAACTACGAGCAGTACTTC.